Listed here are 22 T cell receptor beta chains from one sample, sequenced in a study of T cell responses to AZD1222 COVID-19 vaccine. The assay was immunoSEQ multiplex PCR, and TCRdb's table has in-frame clones only and misses some. The sample consists of over 55,000 clones, 83% of them appearing once. The sequencing used peripheral blood, collected 28 days after the second AZD1222 dose. All receptors come from an adult who received the AZD1222 COVID-19 vaccine.

V gene TRBV19 combines with J gene TRBJ2-1; D gene uncertain. V gave up 3 bases and J gave up 0 bases, with 9 bases separating them. Germline V gene data show CDR1 as LNHDA and CDR2 as SQIVND (reference sequence). The length of the CDR3 is 15 residues. The CDR3 DNA follows: TGTGCCAGTAGTATCCGGGCGAGCTCCTACAATGAGCAGTTCTTC. Its translation: CASSIRASSYNEQFF. Complete variable domain (other parts from reference TRBV19 and TRBJ2-1): DGGITQSPKYLFRKEGQNVTLSCEQNLNHDAMYWYRQDPGQGLRLIYYSQIVNDFQKGDIAEGYSVSREKKESFPLTVTSAQKNPTAFYLCASSIRASSYNEQFFGPGTRLTVL.

The chain recombines TRBV18 with TRBJ1-1; no reliable D call. This CDR3 is built from 13 residues. Trimming removed 6 bases from V and 7 bases from J, with 15 bases in between. Germline CDR1 KGHSH, CDR2 LQKENI. CDR3 coding DNA: TGTGCCAGCTCCGACGCTTTGGGCAATGAAGCTTTCTTT. It translates to CASSDALGNEAFF.

This clone has a single count. The rearrangement joins TRBV4-3 to TRBJ1-1, with unresolved D. The CDR3 runs to 14 residues. V lost 0 bases and J lost 8, with 13 bases in between. Per germline, CDR1 LGHNA and CDR2 YSLEER. CDR3 sequence reads: CASSQDVTDEEAFF. The DNA of the CDR3 is TGCGCCAGCAGCCAAGACGTCACAGACGAGGAAGCTTTCTTT.

This rearrangement joins TRBV2 to TRBJ1-5; a weak D match, TRBD1 (6 bases). The CDR3 sequence is 15 residues long. Germline CDR1 and CDR2: SNHLY and FYNNEI. V was shortened by 5 bases and J by 3 bases, with 14 bases between the two germline ends. CDR3 DNA: TGTGCCAGCAGTCGCTCTACAGGGATCAATCAGCCCCAGCATTTT. This gives the protein CASSRSTGINQPQHF.

The rearrangement joins TRBV7-2 to TRBJ2-5; a possible D gene is TRBD1 (5 bases). The germline gives CDR1 SGHTA, CDR2 FQGNSA. Trimming took 1 base from V and 5 from J, leaving 14 bases between them. The CDR3 runs to 15 residues. CDR3 residues: CASSLDGAPPETQYF. CDR3 nucleotide sequence: TGTGCCAGCAGCTTAGATGGGGCTCCCCCCGAGACCCAGTACTTC.

This chain uses TRBV7-2 with TRBJ1-6; D gene ambiguous. Germline CDR1 and CDR2: SGHTA and FQGNSA. Trimming left V 2 bases short and J 6 bases short, with 8 bases between. CDR3 length equals 14 residues. The CDR3 region is CASSLIEANSPLHF. For the CDR3, the DNA is TGTGCCAGCAGCTTAATCGAGGCTAATTCACCCCTCCACTTT.

This clone was counted a few times. V gene TRBV6-1 combines with J gene TRBJ1-2; D gene uncertain. The CDR3 is 15 amino acids. V lost 0 bases and J lost 2, with 10 bases in between. Germline assignment: CDR1 MNHNS and CDR2 SASEGT. The CDR3 is CASSEAAGWNYGYTF. CDR3 bases: TGTGCCAGCAGTGAAGCCGCCGGATGGAACTATGGCTACACCTTC.

This clone was counted a single time. The rearrangement links TRBV12-3 or TRBV12-4 to TRBJ1-2; no clear D. The CDR3 consists of 12 residues. Deletions cut 6 bases from V and 3 bases from J, with 8 bases between. The CDR3 here is CASSVSYYGYTF. CDR3 coding DNA: TGTGCCAGCAGCGTCAGCTACTATGGCTACACCTTC.

The CDR3 loop reads CASSWNPTGFRSGYTF. The CDR3 nucleotides read TGTGCCAGCAGCTGGAACCCTACAGGGTTCCGAAGTGGCTACACCTTC. The genes are TRBV7-9 and TRBJ1-2; maybe TRBD1 (6 bases). This CDR3 spans 16 amino acids. With 4 bases removed from V and 7 bases from J, the gap between germline ends came to 22 bases. Germline V gene sequence: CDR1 SEHNR, CDR2 FQNEAQ (reference sequence).

V gene TRBV18 combines with J gene TRBJ1-2; no firm D call. Germline CDR1 KGHSH, CDR2 LQKENI. Between the trimmed V and J ends, which lost 3 bases and 2 bases, there was a span of 10 bases. The CDR3 totals 14 residues. The CDR3 spells CASSPGKANYGYTF. Here the CDR3 DNA reads TGTGCCAGCTCACCGGGGAAGGCCAACTATGGCTACACCTTC.

Sample share makes this clone medium-sized (0.01 to 0.1%). The rearrangement uses TRBV5-6 and TRBJ1-6; the match to TRBD1 covers 10 bases. The CDR3 consists of 14 residues. Trimming removed 4 bases from V and 17 bases from J; junction bases left unmatched: 12. The germline V gene has CDR1 SGHDT and CDR2 YYEEEE. The CDR3 DNA reads TGTGCCAGCAGCATTGGGACAGGGGACCCCCTAGTCCACTTT. Its translation is CASSIGTGDPLVHF.

The chain combines TRBV19 with TRBJ1-2, with a possible D match to TRBD1 (6 bases). Trimming cost V 4 bases and J 4 bases, with 13 bases left between them. CDR3 length: 14 residues. Germline CDR1 and CDR2: LNHDA and SQIVND (reference sequence). CDR3 sequence: CASSTGQNLYGYTF. CDR3 sequence (DNA): TGTGCCAGTAGTACCGGACAGAATCTCTATGGCTACACCTTC.

CDR3 sequence: CASSIPITGGPTDTQYF. CDR3 nucleotides: TGTGCCAGCAGTATCCCTATAACGGGGGGGCCAACAGATACGCAGTATTTT. The chain carries TRBV28 and TRBJ2-3; TRBD2 matches 8 bases. CDR1 and CDR2 (germline): MDHEN, SYDVKM. The CDR3 spans 17 residues. V shed 5 bases, J shed 3 bases, and the junction held 13 bases outside the gene matches.

This clone has a single count. CDR3 sequence: CASSVLRTDTQYF. The CDR3 nucleotides read TGTGCCAGCAGCGTCCTCAGGACAGATACGCAGTATTTT. The chain combines TRBV9 with TRBJ2-3; no firm D call. Trimming pared 2 bases from V and 3 bases from J, leaving 7 bases between. Germline lookup yields CDR1 SGDLS and CDR2 YYNGEE. The CDR3 is 13 residues long.

The chain links TRBV27 to TRBJ1-6; D gene uncertain. V shed 2 bases and J shed 8 bases, with 13 bases lying between them. Germline values: CDR1 MNHEY, CDR2 SMNVEV (reference sequence). This CDR3 is 15 amino acids long. CDR3 DNA sequence: TGTGCCAGCAGTTTAGGAGGGCCTTGGGATTCACCCCTCCACTTT. It translates to CASSLGGPWDSPLHF.

V and J are TRBV2 and TRBJ1-6, with 8 nucleotides matching TRBD1. The CDR3 loop spans 14 amino acids. The germline CDR1 and CDR2 sequences are SNHLY and FYNNEI. V trimming: 4 bases; J trimming: 9 bases; junction bases outside the gene matches: 5. This chain's CDR3 is CASSVAGGSSPLHF. In nucleotides, the CDR3 is TGTGCCAGCAGTGTGGCAGGGGGCAGTTCACCCCTCCACTTT.

This clone was recorded at least ten times. The chain uses TRBV2 and TRBJ2-2, with a tentative D call TRBD1 (5 bases). CDR3 size: 17 residues. With 6 bases removed from V and 1 base from J, the gap between germline ends came to 18 bases. Germline values: CDR1 SNHLY, CDR2 FYNNEI. CDR3 bases: TGTGCCAGCAGCGACAAGGGGTCGGGTTGGAACACCGGGGAGCTGTTTTTT. Its protein product is CASSDKGSGWNTGELFF.

This chain links TRBV29-1 with TRBJ1-2; D perhaps matches TRBD1 (6 bases). Germline lookup yields CDR1 SQVTM and CDR2 ANQGSEA. Between the trimmed V and J ends, which lost 4 bases and 1 base, there was a span of 16 bases. There are 15 residues in the CDR3. CDR3 bases: TGCAGCGTTGGTGGCAGGGGCGCCCTTAACTATGGCTACACCTTC. Translation: CSVGGRGALNYGYTF. Combining the CDR3 with reference TRBV29-1 and TRBJ1-2 gives the whole variable domain SAVISQKPSRDICQRGTSLTIQCQVDSQVTMMFWYRQQPGQSLTLIATANQGSEATYESGFVIDKFPISRPNLTFSTLTVSNMSPEDSSIYLCSVGGRGALNYGYTFGSGTRLTVV.

This CDR3 is CASSLEEGEQFF. CDR3 DNA: TGTGCCAGCAGTTTAGAGGAGGGTGAGCAGTTCTTC. V and J are TRBV12-3 or TRBV12-4 and TRBJ2-1; maybe TRBD2 (6 bases). The CDR3 sequence is 12 residues long. The ends were cut back, 1 base at V and 9 bases at J, with 7 bases in the middle.

The rearrangement uses TRBV27 and TRBJ2-7, with 9 bases lining up with TRBD1. The CDR3 contains 14 residues. Germline CDR1 is MNHEY and CDR2 is SMNVEV (reference sequence). The V segment lost 5 bases and the J segment 6 bases; nucleotides outside the gene matches: 8. CDR3 in amino acids: CASSGTGNLGEQYF. The CDR3, as DNA: TGTGCCAGCAGTGGGACAGGGAATTTGGGCGAGCAGTACTTC.

This sequence joins TRBV27 and TRBJ1-1, with D possibly matching TRBD1 (5 bases). Germline lookup yields CDR1 MNHEY and CDR2 SMNVEV (reference sequence). The CDR3 spans 14 residues. The ends were cut back, 2 bases at V and 1 base at J, with 8 bases in the middle. DNA of the CDR3: TGTGCCAGCAGTTTAACAGGAACGAACACTGAAGCTTTCTTT. Its translation is CASSLTGTNTEAFF.

The genes are TRBV2 and TRBJ1-1, with D unresolved. The CDR3 length is 13 residues. CDR1 is SNHLY, CDR2 FYNNEI, per germline. Trimming removed 11 bases at V and 2 bases at J, with 15 bases between. CDR3 amino acids: CACRRRPNTEAFF. The DNA for the CDR3 is TGTGCCTGCCGTAGGAGGCCCAACACTGAAGCTTTCTTT.